The text below deals with one TCR beta chain. As yet, its antigen is unknown. This sample stems from a study of CD8+ T cells in alopecia areata. Treatment reported: oral pan-JAK inhibitor, 5-10 mg twice daily. Study findings and constraints: Association of baseline CD8+ expansion with response is uncertain owing to one nonresponder.

After isolation, RNA underwent reverse transcription to generate cDNA as the sequencing template. Profiling relied on immunoSEQ multiplex PCR, and the TCRdb table lists in-frame clones only, not all of them. The table shows around 97,000 clones, with approximately 84% occurring only once. Trimming stripped 5 bases from V and 4 bases from J, with 11 bases between. CDR3 size: 14 residues. Germline V gene data show CDR1 as SEHNR and CDR2 as FQNEAQ (reference sequence). This specimen consisted of CD8+ T cells sorted from blood, obtained at approximately week 31, from a patient treated with tofacitinib. The TCR was taken from a human donor with alopecia areata. The chain has TRBV7-9 and TRBJ2-2; TRBD1 or TRBD2 may be the D gene (5 bases each). The CDR3 spells CASSRGQGTGELFF. In nucleotides, the CDR3 is TGTGCCAGCAGCCGAGGGCAGGGCACCGGGGAGCTGTTTTTT. Supplemented by reference TRBV7-9 and TRBJ2-2, the full variable domain reads DTGVSQNPRHKITKRGQNVTFRCDPISEHNRLYWYRQTLGQGPEFLTYFQNEAQLEKSRLLSDRFSAERPKGSFSTLEIQRTEQGDSAMYLCASSRGQGTGELFFGEGSRLTVL.